Listed below are T cell receptor beta chains from one sample, sequenced in a study of blood T cell repertoires in COVID-19. Profiling relied on immunoSEQ multiplex PCR, and the TCRdb table lists in-frame clones only, not all of them. The repertoire holds over 20,000 clones, with about 85% as singletons. What was sequenced was peripheral blood. These receptors all stem from a man aged 50-59 years with active or convalescent COVID-19. The CDR3 runs from the conserved cysteine through the conserved F or W. Each record gives: D gene, clone size, J gene, V gene, CDR3 DNA, CDR3 protein. D genes are given only for firm matches. The listing skips clone size in some rows; elsewhere it reads once, few, many or a size class.

D: .; size: .; J: TRBJ1-1; V: TRBV19; DNA: TGTGCCAGTAGTTGGGAGGGTTGGAACACTGAAGCTTTCTTT; CDR3: CASSWEGWNTEAFF
D: TRBD1; size: .; J: TRBJ1-2; V: TRBV5-4; DNA: TGTGCCAGCAGCCACGGGACAGGGGGCTACACCTTC; CDR3: CASSHGTGGYTF
D: .; size: .; J: TRBJ1-1; V: TRBV4-1; DNA: TGCGCCAGCAGCCAAGACTCGCACTCCTTGAACACTGAAGCTTTCTTT; CDR3: CASSQDSHSLNTEAFF
D: .; size: few; J: TRBJ1-2; V: TRBV6-1; DNA: TGTGCCAGCAGTGTCGGCCGCTTTTGGAACAGATTTAACTATGGCTACACCTTC; CDR3: CASSVGRFWNRFNYGYTF
D: TRBD2; size: few; J: TRBJ2-5; V: TRBV5-1; DNA: TGCGCCAGCAGCTTGGTGACTAGCGGGGGGGCCGATCCAGAGACCCAGTACTTC; CDR3: CASSLVTSGGADPETQYF
D: .; size: .; J: TRBJ1-5; V: TRBV12-2; DNA: TGTGCAAGTCGCTTAGCGCGTGAAGCAATCAAGCCCCAGCATTTT; CDR3: CASRLAREAIKPQHF
D: TRBD2; size: few; J: TRBJ2-3; V: TRBV28; DNA: TGTGCCAGCAGTAACCCCTTAGCGGGAGAAAGTCCAGATACGCAGTATTTT; CDR3: CASSNPLAGESPDTQYF
D: .; size: .; J: TRBJ1-2; V: TRBV6-5; DNA: TGTGCCAGCAGTTCCAGGGGCTACTATGGCTACACCTTC; CDR3: CASSSRGYYGYTF
D: TRBD1; size: .; J: TRBJ1-4; V: TRBV28; DNA: TGTGCCAGCAGCAAAGTCCAGGGGGCGGGTGAAAAACTGTTTTTT; CDR3: CASSKVQGAGEKLFF
D: TRBD2; size: once; J: TRBJ2-5; V: TRBV4-2; DNA: TGTGCCAGCAGCCGAGGGACTAGCGGGCAAGAGACCCAGTACTTC; CDR3: CASSRGTSGQETQYF
D: TRBD1; size: .; J: TRBJ1-4; V: TRBV9; DNA: TGTGCCAGCAGCGCGGGGCAGGGGGCTCCGGAAAAACTGTTTTTT; CDR3: CASSAGQGAPEKLFF
D: TRBD1; size: .; J: TRBJ2-7; V: TRBV3-1/TRBV3-2; DNA: TGTGCCAGCAGCCCGGGACAGGGGGCGACGAAGGAGCAGTACTTC; CDR3: CASSPGQGATKEQYF
D: .; size: .; J: TRBJ1-5; V: TRBV5-5; DNA: TGTGCCAGCAGCTTAAACAGTAGGAACAATCAGCCCCAGCATTTT; CDR3: CASSLNSRNNQPQHF
D: .; size: .; J: TRBJ2-1; V: TRBV4-2; DNA: TGTGCCAGCAGCCAAGATCCCGCTAGAACTCGAAATGAGCAGTTCTTC; CDR3: CASSQDPARTRNEQFF
D: .; size: medium-sized; J: TRBJ1-1; V: TRBV25-1; DNA: TGTGCCAGCAGGAGGTTAGCCAACACTGAAGCTTTCTTT; CDR3: CASRRLANTEAFF
D: .; size: .; J: TRBJ2-3; V: TRBV29-1; DNA: TGCAGCGTTGAAGATCAGGCTAGCGGCACAGATACGCAGTATTTT; CDR3: CSVEDQASGTDTQYF
D: TRBD1; size: .; J: TRBJ1-1; V: TRBV7-9; DNA: TGTGCCAGCAGCTTAGGGGGGACAGCTGAAGCTTTCTTT; CDR3: CASSLGGTAEAFF
D: .; size: .; J: TRBJ2-1; V: TRBV19; DNA: TGTGCCAGTAGTGCCGGGACTCTCGGACAGTTCTTC; CDR3: CASSAGTLGQFF
D: TRBD1; size: once; J: TRBJ1-6; V: TRBV11-3; DNA: TGTGCCAGCAGTTCCGGGACAGGGCGTTCCCCCCTCCACTTT; CDR3: CASSSGTGRSPLHF
D: .; size: .; J: TRBJ1-2; V: TRBV5-5; DNA: TGTGCCAGCAGCTTGTCATTCGGTAACTATGGCTACACCTTC; CDR3: CASSLSFGNYGYTF
D: TRBD1; size: once; J: TRBJ2-1; V: TRBV5-5; DNA: TGTGCCAGCAGCTTGGTAGCCGGGACAGGGGAGTTCTTC; CDR3: CASSLVAGTGEFF
D: .; size: .; J: TRBJ1-2; V: TRBV14; DNA: TGTGCCAGCAGCGTCGACAGAAACTATGGCTACACCTTC; CDR3: CASSVDRNYGYTF